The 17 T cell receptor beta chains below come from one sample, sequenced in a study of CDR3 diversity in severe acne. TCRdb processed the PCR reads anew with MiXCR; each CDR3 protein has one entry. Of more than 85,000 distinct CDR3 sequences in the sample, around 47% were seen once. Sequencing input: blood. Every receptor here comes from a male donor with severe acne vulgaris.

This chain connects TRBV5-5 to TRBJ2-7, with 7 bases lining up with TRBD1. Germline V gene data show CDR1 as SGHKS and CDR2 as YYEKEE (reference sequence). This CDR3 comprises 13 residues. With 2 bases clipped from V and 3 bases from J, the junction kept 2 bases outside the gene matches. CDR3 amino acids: CASSFRQGYEQYF. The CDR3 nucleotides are TGTGCCAGCAGCTTTAGACAGGGCTACGAGCAGTACTTC.

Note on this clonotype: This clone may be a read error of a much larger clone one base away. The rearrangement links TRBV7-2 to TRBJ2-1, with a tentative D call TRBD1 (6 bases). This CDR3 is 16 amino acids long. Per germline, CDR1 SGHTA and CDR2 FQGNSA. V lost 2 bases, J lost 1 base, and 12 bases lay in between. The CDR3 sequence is CASSLRGKGSYNEQFF. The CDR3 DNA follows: TGTGCCAGCAGCTTAAGGGGGAAAGGGTCCTACAATGAGCAGTTCTTC.

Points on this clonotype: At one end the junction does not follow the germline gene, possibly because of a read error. CDR3 loop: CASSLQLAGLDEQLF. The CDR3 DNA reads TGTGCCAGCAGCTTGCAACTAGCGGGATTAGATGAGCAGCTCTTC. This sequence joins TRBV5-6 and TRBJ2-1; the match to TRBD2 covers 10 bases. CDR1 and CDR2 from the germline V gene are SGHDT and YYEEEE. The CDR3 is 15 residues long.

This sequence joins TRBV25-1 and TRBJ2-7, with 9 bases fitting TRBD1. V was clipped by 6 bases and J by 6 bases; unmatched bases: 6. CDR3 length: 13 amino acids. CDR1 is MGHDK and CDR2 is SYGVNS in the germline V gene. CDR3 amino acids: CASSATTGGEQYF. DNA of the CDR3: TGTGCCAGCAGCGCCACGACAGGGGGCGAGCAGTACTTC.

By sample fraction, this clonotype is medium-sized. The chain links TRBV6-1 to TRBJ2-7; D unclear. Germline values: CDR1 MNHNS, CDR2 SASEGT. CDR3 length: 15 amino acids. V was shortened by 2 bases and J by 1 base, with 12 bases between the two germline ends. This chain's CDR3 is CASSERGDDSYEQYF. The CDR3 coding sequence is TGTGCCAGCAGTGAACGCGGAGACGATTCCTACGAGCAGTACTTC.

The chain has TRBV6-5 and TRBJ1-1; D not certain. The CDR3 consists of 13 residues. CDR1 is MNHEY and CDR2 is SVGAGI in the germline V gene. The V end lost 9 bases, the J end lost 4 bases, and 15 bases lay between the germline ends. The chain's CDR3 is CASGKAGSTEAFF. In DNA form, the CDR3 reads TGTGCCAGTGGGAAGGCGGGTAGCACTGAAGCTTTCTTT.

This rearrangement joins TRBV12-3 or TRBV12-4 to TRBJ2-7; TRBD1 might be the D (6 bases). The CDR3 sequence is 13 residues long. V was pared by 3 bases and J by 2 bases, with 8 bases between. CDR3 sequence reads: CASSFNRAYEQYF. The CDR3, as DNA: TGTGCCAGCAGTTTTAACAGGGCCTACGAGCAGTACTTC.

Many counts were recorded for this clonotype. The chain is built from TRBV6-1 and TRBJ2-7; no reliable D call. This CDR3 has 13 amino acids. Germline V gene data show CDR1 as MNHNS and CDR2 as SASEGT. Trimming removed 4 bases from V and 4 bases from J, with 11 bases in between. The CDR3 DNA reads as TGTGCCAGCAGTGTAACCGCGCCTTACGAGCAGTACGTC. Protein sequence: CASSVTAPYEQYV.

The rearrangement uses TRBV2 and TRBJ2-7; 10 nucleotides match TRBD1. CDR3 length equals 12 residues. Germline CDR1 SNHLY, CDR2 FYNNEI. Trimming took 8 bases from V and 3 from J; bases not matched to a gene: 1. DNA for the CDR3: TGTGCCAGCCGGGACAGGGGCTACGAGCAGTACTTC. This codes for CASRDRGYEQYF.

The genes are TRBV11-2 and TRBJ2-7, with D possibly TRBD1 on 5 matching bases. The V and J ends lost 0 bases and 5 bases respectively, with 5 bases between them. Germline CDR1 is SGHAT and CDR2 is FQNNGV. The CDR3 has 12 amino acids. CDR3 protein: CASSLEGHEQYF. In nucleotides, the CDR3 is TGTGCCAGCAGCTTAGAGGGGCACGAGCAGTACTTC.

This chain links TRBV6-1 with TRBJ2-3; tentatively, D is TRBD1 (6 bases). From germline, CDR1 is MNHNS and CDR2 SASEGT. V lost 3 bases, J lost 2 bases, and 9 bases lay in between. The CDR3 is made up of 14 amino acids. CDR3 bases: TGTGCCAGCAGTGAGTACAGGGTCACAGATACGCAGTATTTT. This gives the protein CASSEYRVTDTQYF.

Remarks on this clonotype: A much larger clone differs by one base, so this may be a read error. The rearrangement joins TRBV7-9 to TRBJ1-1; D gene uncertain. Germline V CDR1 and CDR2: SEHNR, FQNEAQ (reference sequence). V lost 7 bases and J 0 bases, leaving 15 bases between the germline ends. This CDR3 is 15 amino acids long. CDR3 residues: CASIFPDIMNTEAFF. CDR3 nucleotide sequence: TGTGCCAGCATCTTTCCAGATATCATGAACACTGAAGCTTTCTTT.

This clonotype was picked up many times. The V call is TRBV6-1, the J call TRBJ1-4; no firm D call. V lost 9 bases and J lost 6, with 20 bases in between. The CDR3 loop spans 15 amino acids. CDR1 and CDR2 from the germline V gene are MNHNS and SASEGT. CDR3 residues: CARKRHSYIHEKLFF. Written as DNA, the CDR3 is TGTGCCAGGAAGAGACACTCCTACATCCATGAAAAACTGTTTTTT.

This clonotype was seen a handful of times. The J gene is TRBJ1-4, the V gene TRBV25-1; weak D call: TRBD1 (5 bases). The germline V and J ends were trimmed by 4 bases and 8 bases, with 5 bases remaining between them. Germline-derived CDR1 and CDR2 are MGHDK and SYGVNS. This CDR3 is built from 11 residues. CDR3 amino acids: CASSAGEKLFF. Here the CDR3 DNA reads TGTGCCAGCAGTGCAGGGGAAAAACTGTTTTTT. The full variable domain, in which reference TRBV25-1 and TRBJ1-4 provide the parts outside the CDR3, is EADIYQTPRYLVIGTGKKITLECSQTMGHDKMYWYQQDPGMELHLIHYSYGVNSTEKGDLSSESTVSRIRTEHFPLTLESARPSHTSQYLCASSAGEKLFFGSGTQLSVL.

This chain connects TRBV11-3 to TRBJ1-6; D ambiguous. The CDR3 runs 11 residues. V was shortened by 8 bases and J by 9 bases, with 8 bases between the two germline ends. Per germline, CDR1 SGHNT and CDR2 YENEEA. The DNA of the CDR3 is TGTGCCAGCGGGTTAGGTTCACCCCTCCACTTT. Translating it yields CASGLGSPLHF.

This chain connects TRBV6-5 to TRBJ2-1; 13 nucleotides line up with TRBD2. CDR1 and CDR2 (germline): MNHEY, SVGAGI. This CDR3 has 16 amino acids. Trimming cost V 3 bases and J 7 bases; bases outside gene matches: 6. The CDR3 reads CASSYSGLAGENEQFF. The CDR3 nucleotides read TGTGCCAGCAGTTATTCCGGACTAGCGGGAGAGAATGAGCAGTTCTTC.

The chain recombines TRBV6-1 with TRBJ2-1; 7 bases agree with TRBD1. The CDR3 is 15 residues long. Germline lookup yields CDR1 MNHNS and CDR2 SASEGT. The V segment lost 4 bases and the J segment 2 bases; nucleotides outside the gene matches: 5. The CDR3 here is CASSVWQGAYNEQFF. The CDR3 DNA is TGTGCCAGCAGTGTCTGGCAGGGGGCCTACAATGAGCAGTTCTTC.